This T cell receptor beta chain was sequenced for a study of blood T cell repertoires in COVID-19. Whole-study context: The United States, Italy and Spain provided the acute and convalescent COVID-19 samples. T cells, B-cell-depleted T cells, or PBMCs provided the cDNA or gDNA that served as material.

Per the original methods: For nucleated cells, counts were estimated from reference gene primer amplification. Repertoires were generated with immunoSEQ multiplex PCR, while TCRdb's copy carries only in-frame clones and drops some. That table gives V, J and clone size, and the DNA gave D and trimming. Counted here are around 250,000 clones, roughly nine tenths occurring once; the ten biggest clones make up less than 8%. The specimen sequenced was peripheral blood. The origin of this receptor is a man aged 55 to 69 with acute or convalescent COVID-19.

CDR3: CSVEDRSISYEQYF. The CDR3 nucleotides are TGCAGCGTTGAGGACAGAAGCATCTCCTACGAGCAGTACTTC. V gene TRBV29-1 combines with J gene TRBJ2-7; weak D call: TRBD1 (6 bases). CDR3 length: 14 amino acids. CDR1 and CDR2 from the germline V gene are SQVTM and ANQGSEA. Trimming pared 3 bases from V and 0 bases from J, leaving 12 bases between.